The entry that follows covers one TCR beta chain sequence. Germline assignment: CDR1 KGHDR and CDR2 SFDVKD. Losses at the gene ends were 4 bases for V and 1 base for J; bases not matched to a gene: 4. The CDR3 runs 15 residues. The table came from immunoSEQ multiplex PCR; TCRdb's copy has only in-frame clones and leaves some out. The table has around 270,000 clones, about 90% seen once. Up to 2 weeks before entering the study, exposed participants had met a COVID-19 case. These data come from a study of blood T cell repertoires in COVID-19. Study information: The analysed material was cDNA or gDNA that came from T cells, B-cell-depleted T cells, or PBMCs.

The sequenced sample consisted of PBMCs or T cells enriched from blood (not recorded which). The receptor's source is a woman aged 40 to 50 who had been exposed to COVID-19. The chain carries TRBV24-1 and TRBJ2-5; 8 nucleotides agree with TRBD1. The CDR3 coding sequence is TGTGCCACCAGTGAAGGGGGGACAGGCCAAGAGACCCAGTACTTC. It is translated as CATSEGGTGQETQYF.